This section outlines one T cell receptor beta chain sequence together with its context. This CDR3 comprises 13 residues. The V gene lost 7 bases and the J gene lost 1 base, with 10 bases spanning the gap. Per the germline V gene, CDR1 is MNHNY and CDR2 is SVGAGI (reference sequence). The sample originates from a study of blood T cell repertoires in COVID-19. Study information: The United States, Italy and Spain provided the acute and convalescent COVID-19 samples. T cells, B-cell-depleted T cells, or PBMCs provided the cDNA or gDNA that served as material.

Original methodology: Reference gene primer amplification gave estimated nucleated cell counts. The table came from immunoSEQ multiplex PCR; TCRdb's copy has only in-frame clones and leaves some out. V, J and clone size are taken as reported in that table, and D and trimming were inferred from the DNA itself. The top ten clones hold approximately 7.1% of a sample with roughly 180,000 clones, 84% of them seen once. Sequenced material: peripheral blood. The receptor comes from a human donor in a cohort sampled during active COVID-19. V and J are TRBV6-6 and TRBJ1-2, with TRBD1 as a possible D gene (5 bases). CDR3 sequence reads: CASNPQDNYGYTF. In nucleotides, the CDR3 is TGTGCCAGCAACCCACAGGATAACTATGGCTACACCTTC.